Each of the 18 T cell receptor beta chains below was sequenced from the same sample in a study of OX40 agonist ivuxolimab in advanced cancers. Profiled with immunoSEQ multiplex PCR; TCRdb holds only in-frame clones, not every one. The sample lists over 80,000 clones; 75% to 90% were seen once. The starting material was CD4+ or CD8+ T cells sorted from blood, obtained in a trial of the OX40 agonist ivuxolimab. Every receptor here comes from an adult with an advanced solid tumor such as melanoma, head and neck, liver or kidney cancer.

In this sample, this clone turned up a few times. V and J are TRBV2 and TRBJ1-2; 7 bases fit TRBD1. The CDR3 contains 13 residues. CDR1 is SNHLY and CDR2 is FYNNEI in the germline V gene. V was clipped by 5 bases and J by 5 bases; unmatched bases: 5. The CDR3 loop reads CASSKGARYGYTF. The CDR3 region has the DNA TGTGCCAGCAGTAAGGGGGCGAGGTATGGCTACACCTTC.

DNA for the CDR3: TGTGCCAGCAGCTTGTCCGTCTCGGGGGCCGGAAGATCCTACGAGCAGTACTTC. This codes for CASSLSVSGAGRSYEQYF. The chain links TRBV5-4 to TRBJ2-7; D could derive from TRBD1 or TRBD2 (6 bases each). Germline V gene lookup returns CDR1 SGHNT and CDR2 YYREEE (reference sequence). This CDR3 region has 18 residues. The V end was cut by 1 base, the J end by 1 base, with 21 bases between.

The V call is TRBV5-1, the J call TRBJ2-1; 8 bases align to TRBD2. V lost 3 bases, J lost 8 bases, and 16 bases stayed unmatched. The CDR3 is 17 residues long. Germline-derived CDR1 and CDR2 are SGHRS and YFSETQ. The CDR3 DNA follows: TGCGCCAGCAGCTGGCCGGCGGCGGGGGGAACTTTCGATGAGCAGTTCTTC. It specifies CASSWPAAGGTFDEQFF.

V is TRBV9 and J is TRBJ2-7, with D perhaps matching TRBD2 (5 bases). Trimming stripped 4 bases from V and 5 bases from J, with 7 bases between. This CDR3 comprises 11 residues. Per the germline V gene, CDR1 is SGDLS and CDR2 is YYNGEE. CDR3 sequence (DNA): TGTGCCAGCAGCCTCGGGGACGAGCAGTACTTC. It specifies CASSLGDEQYF.

V gene TRBV19 combines with J gene TRBJ2-7; 7 bases align to TRBD1. Germline V CDR1 and CDR2: LNHDA, SQIVND (reference sequence). Unmatched junction bases numbered 3, after V lost 4 bases and J lost 6 bases. This CDR3 has 12 residues. The CDR3, as DNA: TGTGCCAGTAGTAGACAGGGTAGCGAGCAGTACTTC. Translated, it gives CASSRQGSEQYF.

The table lists this clone with a count of one. The V and J genes are TRBV14 and TRBJ2-7; D may be TRBD2 (5 bases). The CDR3 covers 13 residues. Germline V gene lookup returns CDR1 SGHDN and CDR2 FVKESK. Trimming took 4 bases from V and 4 from J, leaving 11 bases between them. CDR3 DNA sequence: TGTGCCAGCAGCCGAGAGAGGGAGTACGAGCAGTACTTC. Its protein is CASSREREYEQYF.

The rearrangement uses TRBV5-1 and TRBJ2-2; TRBD2 aligns across 10 bases. Germline trimming cut 3 bases from V and 0 bases from J; bases unmatched to any gene: 5. Per the germline V gene, CDR1 is SGHRS and CDR2 is YFSETQ. There are 17 residues in the CDR3. The CDR3 DNA follows: TGCGCCAGCAGCTCTAGTAGCGGGGGGACGAACACCGGGGAGCTGTTTTTT. Its protein is CASSSSSGGTNTGELFF.

The chain is built from TRBV7-9 and TRBJ2-1; D is undetermined. With 2 bases removed from V and 3 bases from J, the gap between germline ends came to 5 bases. This CDR3 is built from 13 residues. Germline V gene sequence: CDR1 SEHNR, CDR2 FQNEAQ (reference sequence). The CDR3 coding sequence is TGTGCCAGCAGCTTAAACAACTACAATGAGCAGTTCTTC. It yields the protein CASSLNNYNEQFF.

The V call is TRBV4-3, the J call TRBJ2-4; D could derive from TRBD1 or TRBD2 (7 bases each). Germline V gene lookup returns CDR1 LGHNA and CDR2 YSLEER. V gave up 1 base and J gave up 8 bases, with 15 bases separating them. The CDR3 is 15 residues long. CDR3 sequence (DNA): TGCGCCAGCAGCCAAGTATCAGGGGGGGGCGACATTCAGTACTTC. Protein: CASSQVSGGGDIQYF.

This rearrangement joins TRBV5-4 to TRBJ1-4; maybe TRBD1 (6 bases). The CDR3 is 15 amino acids. The ends were cut back, 0 bases at V and 5 bases at J, with 11 bases in the middle. Germline loops: CDR1 SGHNT, CDR2 YYREEE (reference sequence). Written as DNA, the CDR3 is TGTGCCAGCAGCTTGGGCGGGGGCAGGAATGAAAAACTGTTTTTT. This encodes CASSLGGGRNEKLFF.

This clone was observed a single time. The chain uses TRBV29-1 and TRBJ1-3; D is unresolved. The V and J ends lost 4 bases and 2 bases respectively, with 15 bases between them. Looked up from germline, CDR1 is SQVTM and CDR2 is ANQGSEA. The CDR3 consists of 15 residues. DNA for the CDR3: TGCAGCGTTGGGGAAGCGCCTGAGACTGGAAACACCATATATTTT. Residues: CSVGEAPETGNTIYF.

This rearrangement joins TRBV5-1 to TRBJ1-4; D perhaps matches TRBD1 (5 bases). Germline V lookup: CDR1 SGHRS, CDR2 YFSETQ. V lost 4 bases and J 1 base, leaving 26 bases between the germline ends. This CDR3 comprises 20 residues. The CDR3 region is CASSQKARRALDLTNEKLFF. The CDR3 DNA is TGCGCCAGCAGCCAAAAAGCCCGCAGGGCGCTTGACCTAACTAATGAAAAACTGTTTTTT.

This chain links TRBV6-1 with TRBJ2-1; either TRBD1 or TRBD2 may supply D (5 bases each). The CDR3 covers 15 residues. In germline, CDR1 is MNHNS, CDR2 SASEGT. Trimming took off 3 bases at V and 2 bases at J, with 11 bases between the two ends. CDR3 in amino acids: CASSEEPGPYNEQFF. The CDR3 DNA follows: TGTGCCAGCAGTGAGGAACCGGGGCCCTACAATGAGCAGTTCTTC.

The chain joins TRBV27 to TRBJ2-3; D is undetermined. The ends were cut back, 7 bases at V and 5 bases at J, with 13 bases in the middle. Germline values: CDR1 MNHEY, CDR2 SMNVEV (reference sequence). There are 13 residues in the CDR3. The CDR3 protein is CASKGVVGDTQYF. Here the CDR3 DNA reads TGTGCCAGCAAGGGTGTTGTTGGAGATACGCAGTATTTT.

V gene TRBV30 combines with J gene TRBJ1-4; D is ambiguous. In germline, CDR1 is GTSNPN, CDR2 SVGIG (reference sequence). V lost 0 bases, J lost 11 bases, and 10 bases lay in between. This CDR3 contains 12 residues. In DNA, the CDR3 is TGTGCCTGGAGTGTCCCCGAACGCAAACTGTTTTTT. Encoded protein: CAWSVPERKLFF.

The V call is TRBV2, the J call TRBJ1-5; TRBD1 might be the D (5 bases). Germline CDR1 reads SNHLY; CDR2 reads FYNNEI. The CDR3 runs to 13 residues. Between the trimmed V and J ends, which lost 8 bases and 2 bases, there was a span of 10 bases. The CDR3 here is CASYQGGNQPQHF. The CDR3 bases are TGTGCCAGCTACCAGGGTGGCAATCAGCCCCAGCATTTT.

CDR3 amino acids: CASGGGSYNEQFF. The CDR3 nucleotides are TGTGCCAGCGGCGGCGGCTCCTACAATGAGCAGTTCTTC. This rearrangement joins TRBV2 to TRBJ2-1; D call uncertain. In germline, CDR1 is SNHLY, CDR2 FYNNEI. The CDR3 loop spans 13 amino acids. V lost 8 bases, J lost 0 bases, and 8 bases lay in between.

The table lists this clone with a few counts. The junction differs from germline at one of its ends, possibly a read error. The chain is built from TRBV7-9 and TRBJ2-7, with 8 bases fitting TRBD1. CDR3 length: 14 residues. Germline loops: CDR1 SEHNR, CDR2 FQNEAQ (reference sequence). The CDR3 sequence: CASSLVGAGGALNF. CDR3 bases: TGTGCCAGCAGCTTAGTAGGGGCAGGGGGCGCCTTGAACTTC.